Given below is one T cell receptor beta chain in context. Its antigen is not known. This entry is derived from a study of beta chain features in type 1 diabetes. Study-level findings and limits: Patients with Type 1 diabetes showed moderately but significantly shorter TCRB CDR3s in all four CD4+ subsets.

The authors reverse transcribed all of the isolated RNA, so sequencing captured expressed TCRB transcripts. The assay was immunoSEQ multiplex PCR, and TCRdb's table has in-frame clones only and misses some. Of about 120,000 clones listed, around 15% were seen once; the top ten hold 2% to 3%. This clonotype was sampled from a man aged 18 to 35 with type 1 diabetes. Sample: central memory CD4+ T cells from blood.

The CDR3 sequence: CAISGQPLQETQYF. The CDR3 nucleotides are TGTGCCATCAGTGGACAGCCCCTCCAAGAGACCCAGTACTTC. V and J are TRBV10-3 and TRBJ2-5, with D tentatively TRBD1 (5 bases). The CDR3 covers 14 residues. The V gene lost 4 bases and the J gene lost 1 base, with 10 bases spanning the gap. Per the germline V gene, CDR1 is ENHRY and CDR2 is SYGVKD.